These 17 T cell receptor beta chains originate from one sample sequenced in a study of T cell responses to AZD1222 COVID-19 vaccine (dated by TCRdb to about 2021). The time point label on this specimen signifies: about 28 days (+/-7) after the second vaccine dose. The method was the immunoSEQ multiplex PCR assay. Sourced from immuneACCESS, this table was stored by TCRdb with only in-frame sequences that have V and J called. A share of the clones is absent; for the studies checked, an unresolved V gene accounts for under half, and the remainder has no known explanation. The table for this sample lists about 100,000 clones; 90% to 95% of them were counted only once. The ten largest clones represent 6.2% of the sample. The sequenced sample was peripheral blood, obtained 28 days after the second AZD1222 dose. The receptors come from an adult who received the AZD1222 COVID-19 vaccine.

V and J are TRBV15 and TRBJ1-6, with 7 bases lining up with TRBD1. The CDR3 has 17 amino acids. The J segment lost 10 bases and the V segment lost 1 base, leaving 13 bases of the junction unmatched. In germline, CDR1 is LNHNV, CDR2 YYDKDF (reference sequence). The CDR3 DNA reads TGTGCCACCAGCAGAGCGTCCGAGGCAGGGGGTCAGTCACCCCTCCACTTT. This translates into CATSRASEAGGQSPLHF. The entire variable domain, with the rest obtained from reference TRBV15 and TRBJ1-6, is as follows: DAMVIQNPRYQVTQFGKPVTLSCSQTLNHNVMYWYQQKSSQAPKLLFHYYDKDFNNEADTPDNFQSRRPNTSFCFLDIRSPGLGDTAMYLCATSRASEAGGQSPLHFGNGTRLTVT.

The CDR3 sequence is CASSGREDQPQHF. The CDR3 coding sequence is TGTGCCAGCTCCGGACGTGAGGATCAGCCCCAGCATTTT. The J gene is TRBJ1-5, the V gene TRBV18; D is unclear. Looked up from germline, CDR1 is KGHSH and CDR2 is LQKENI. CDR3 length: 13 residues. V was clipped by 6 bases and J by 5 bases, with 11 bases between them. The complete variable domain, with remaining parts taken from reference TRBV18 and TRBJ1-5, reads NAGVMQNPRHLVRRRGQEARLRCSPMKGHSHVYWYRQLPEEGLKFMVYLQKENIIDESGMPKERFSAEFPKEGPSILRIQQVVRGDSAAYFCASSGREDQPQHFGDGTRLSIL.

The CDR3 sequence: CASSYRGGGGVEQFF. The CDR3 bases are TGTGCCAGCAGTTATCGGGGAGGCGGGGGGGTTGAGCAGTTCTTC. The chain has TRBV6-2 or TRBV6-3 and TRBJ2-1; 9 nucleotides match TRBD2. The V gene's germline CDR1 is MNHEY and CDR2 SVGEGT. With 3 bases clipped from V and 9 bases from J, the junction kept 9 bases outside the gene matches. The CDR3 is 15 amino acids.

V and J are TRBV3-1 (or the pseudogene TRBV3-2) and TRBJ1-2; D ambiguous. Per germline, CDR1 LGHDT and CDR2 YNNKEL (reference sequence). The CDR3 extends over 12 amino acids. The V gene lost 1 base and the J gene lost 8 bases, with 8 bases spanning the gap. DNA of the CDR3: TGTGCCAGCAGCCAAGTTGCTCACGGCTACACCTTC. Protein product: CASSQVAHGYTF.

The chain employs TRBV3-1 (or the pseudogene TRBV3-2) and TRBJ1-3; no clear D gene. The CDR3 totals 15 residues. Germline V lookup: CDR1 LGHDT, CDR2 YNNKEL (reference sequence). The V gene lost 5 bases and the J gene lost 1 base, with 12 bases spanning the gap. The CDR3 sequence: CASSTEVFSGNTIYF. CDR3 sequence (DNA): TGTGCCAGCAGCACAGAAGTATTTTCTGGAAACACCATATATTTT.

The chain joins TRBV18 to TRBJ1-1; TRBD1 agrees at 8 bases. Trimming cost V 4 bases and J 8 bases; bases outside gene matches: 15. CDR1 and CDR2 (germline): KGHSH, LQKENI. This CDR3 region has 16 residues. CDR3 nucleotide sequence: TGTGCCAGCTCACTCGGGTCGACAGGGGCGCCAAAGGAAGCTTTCTTT. It yields the protein CASSLGSTGAPKEAFF.

This chain joins TRBV6-2 or TRBV6-3 and TRBJ1-2; D call uncertain. CDR1 and CDR2 from the germline V gene are MNHEY and SVGEGT. This CDR3 is 13 amino acids long. V was cut by 6 bases and J by 5 bases, with 13 bases left in between. The CDR3 nucleotides are TGTGCCAGCAGCCAAGGAAGGGTTTATGGCTACACCTTC. Translating gives CASSQGRVYGYTF.

This clone was seen just once. The rearrangement joins TRBV12-3 or TRBV12-4 to TRBJ1-5; D ambiguous. The CDR3 contains 13 residues. Deletions cut 6 bases from V and 4 bases from J, with 10 bases between. DNA for the CDR3: TGTGCCAGCAGCCGGGAGCGAAATCAGCCCCAGCATTTT. Encoded protein: CASSRERNQPQHF.

This clone was detected only once. This chain links TRBV6-6 with TRBJ2-7; 8 nucleotides agree with TRBD1. The length of the CDR3 is 15 residues. V lost 6 bases to trimming and J lost 0 bases; unmatched junction nucleotides: 7. The germline V gene encodes CDR1 MNHNY and CDR2 SVGAGI (reference sequence). The CDR3, as DNA: TGTGCCAGCAGGTACCGGACAGGGAGCTCCTACGAGCAGTACTTC. Amino acids: CASRYRTGSSYEQYF.

This clone has only a few counts. V gene TRBV6-2 or TRBV6-3 combines with J gene TRBJ1-1; D is uncertain. V was shortened by 3 bases and J by 1 base, with 9 bases between the two germline ends. The CDR3 contains 14 residues. CDR1 MNHEY and CDR2 SVGEGT come from the germline V gene. The CDR3 region has the DNA TGTGCCAGCAGTTATATGGGCAGGAACACTGAAGCTTTCTTT. This gives the protein CASSYMGRNTEAFF.

This chain uses TRBV14 with TRBJ1-4; the D is unclear. The V and J ends lost 3 bases and 1 base respectively, with 9 bases between them. In germline, CDR1 is SGHDN, CDR2 FVKESK. The CDR3 sequence is 15 residues long. The CDR3 region is CASSHRRLTNEKLFF. Written as DNA, the CDR3 is TGTGCCAGCAGCCATCGACGGCTAACTAATGAAAAACTGTTTTTT.

The V gene is TRBV19, the J gene TRBJ2-3, with 8 bases matching TRBD1. The V gene's germline CDR1 is LNHDA and CDR2 SQIVND (reference sequence). Trimming took 6 bases from V and 3 from J; bases not matched to a gene: 8. The CDR3 consists of 15 residues. The CDR3 sequence is CASSLRGQGTDTQYF. In nucleotides, the CDR3 is TGTGCCAGTAGCCTCAGGGGGCAGGGAACAGATACGCAGTATTTT.

This chain links TRBV5-5 with TRBJ2-5; D ambiguous. The CDR3 extends over 12 amino acids. Trimming cost V 3 bases and J 2 bases, with 5 bases left between them. Germline-derived CDR1 and CDR2 are SGHKS and YYEKEE (reference sequence). The CDR3 spells CASSWIQETQYF. CDR3 in DNA: TGTGCCAGCAGCTGGATACAAGAGACCCAGTACTTC.

V usage is TRBV5-5 and J usage is TRBJ1-2; 9 nucleotides match TRBD1. This CDR3 has 16 amino acids. V dropped 0 bases and J dropped 4; count of bases not matched to a gene: 7. Germline loops: CDR1 SGHKS, CDR2 YYEKEE (reference sequence). The CDR3 loop is CASSLDYRGRIYGYTF. The CDR3, as DNA: TGTGCCAGCAGCTTGGACTACAGGGGGCGGATCTATGGCTACACCTTC.

The chain has TRBV7-9 and TRBJ1-2; D is ambiguous. V was cut by 1 base and J by 7 bases, with 7 bases left in between. The CDR3 contains 12 residues. The germline gives CDR1 SEHNR, CDR2 FQNEAQ (reference sequence). This CDR3 is CASSLEPVGYTF. CDR3 nucleotide sequence: TGTGCCAGCAGCTTAGAACCTGTTGGCTACACCTTC.

V and J are TRBV11-2 and TRBJ2-2; 7 bases agree with TRBD2. The V gene's germline CDR1 is SGHAT and CDR2 FQNNGV. After removal of 5 bases from V and 4 bases from J, the junction contained 7 bases not matched to a gene. This CDR3 has 15 amino acids. The CDR3, as DNA: TGTGCCAGCAGCGCGGGCTGGGGGGGCACCGGGGAGCTGTTTTTT. Protein: CASSAGWGGTGELFF. The full variable domain, its missing parts supplied by reference TRBV11-2 and TRBJ2-2, is EAGVAQSPRYKIIEKRQSVAFWCNPISGHATLYWYQQILGQGPKLLIQFQNNGVVDDSQLPKDRFSAERLKGVDSTLKIQPAKLEDSAVYLCASSAGWGGTGELFFGEGSRLTVL.

The chain joins TRBV7-9 to TRBJ1-5, with a possible D match to TRBD1 (6 bases). With 6 bases removed from V and 2 bases from J, the gap between germline ends came to 17 bases. The CDR3 loop spans 16 amino acids. The germline gives CDR1 SEHNR, CDR2 FQNEAQ (reference sequence). The CDR3 DNA follows: TGTGCCAGCAGTTTGGAGAACAGGGACGGCAATCAGCCCCAGCATTTT. As protein: CASSLENRDGNQPQHF.